This TCR beta chain was sequenced in a study of T-cell reconstitution after alpha-beta-depleted transplantation in children. Trimming shortened V by 2 bases and J by 4 bases, and 10 bases separated the two germline ends. The CDR3 is 13 amino acids. In germline, CDR1 is SGHRS, CDR2 YFSETQ. Unique molecular identifiers tagged the TCRbeta library. TCRdb recomputed calls from the PCR reads with MiXCR, one row per CDR3 protein. The data hold fewer than 1 million distinct CDR3 sequences, with roughly 15% observed a single time. This clonotype was seen ten or more times. The V call is TRBV5-1, the J call TRBJ2-7; the D is unclear. Sequenced material: PBMCs, mostly from graft donor cells, taken 360 days after TCRalphabeta/CD19-depleted stem cell transplant. The sequence derives from a male patient younger than 18 who had a stem cell transplant for acute lymphoblastic leukemia, so the T cells may come from the graft donor. The CDR3 here is CASSFDLRYEQYF. CDR3 DNA: TGCGCCAGCAGCTTTGATCTTAGGTACGAGCAGTACTTC.